Below, 31 T cell receptor beta chains from the same sample are listed, as sequenced in a study of blood T cell repertoires in COVID-19. Libraries were prepared by immunoSEQ multiplex PCR; TCRdb keeps only in-frame clonotypes and omits some of them. The table has approximately 120,000 clones, approximately 74% seen once. Material for sequencing was peripheral blood. These receptor sequences come from an elderly man with COVID-19, enrolled during active disease.

The chain is built from TRBV28 and TRBJ2-1; TRBD2 matches 7 bases. Germline V gene data show CDR1 as MDHEN and CDR2 as SYDVKM. The J segment lost 1 base and the V segment lost 2 bases, leaving 5 bases of the junction unmatched. The CDR3 is 16 amino acids. The CDR3 nucleotides read TGTGCCAGCAGTTTACTAGCGGCCGGGTCCTACAATGAGCAGTTCTTC. Its protein is CASSLLAAGSYNEQFF.

The gene calls are TRBV6-4 and TRBJ1-1, with 7 bases that match TRBD1. The CDR3 consists of 13 residues. The germline V gene has CDR1 MRHNA and CDR2 SNTAGT. The V segment lost 5 bases and the J segment 9 bases; nucleotides outside the gene matches: 9. The CDR3 sequence is CASSSVPGQKAFF. As DNA, the CDR3 is TGTGCCAGCAGTTCGGTTCCGGGACAGAAAGCTTTCTTT.

This CDR3 is CASSPGTGIEAFF. The CDR3 coding sequence is TGTGCCAGCAGTCCCGGGACAGGGATTGAAGCTTTCTTT. The V and J genes are TRBV27 and TRBJ1-1, with TRBD1 matching 9 bases. V was clipped by 5 bases and J by 7 bases; unmatched bases: 5. The CDR3 spans 13 residues. Looked up from germline, CDR1 is MNHEY and CDR2 is SMNVEV (reference sequence).

The genes are TRBV7-9 and TRBJ1-2; D perhaps matches TRBD1 (5 bases). This CDR3 contains 15 residues. Trimming removed 2 bases at V and 4 bases at J, with 14 bases between. Germline CDR1 is SEHNR and CDR2 is FQNEAQ (reference sequence). CDR3 DNA: TGTGCCAGCAGCTTACCCCGACAGCCTTTCTATGGCTACACCTTC. Protein sequence: CASSLPRQPFYGYTF.

This chain joins TRBV6-5 and TRBJ2-7; 10 positions match TRBD2. Germline lookup yields CDR1 MNHEY and CDR2 SVGAGI. With 6 bases clipped from V and 5 bases from J, the junction kept 10 bases outside the gene matches. There are 15 residues in the CDR3. The DNA of the CDR3 is TGTGCCAGCAGACAGCTAGCGGGAGAATTAAACGAGCAGTACTTC. Encoded protein: CASRQLAGELNEQYF.

The J gene is TRBJ2-7, the V gene TRBV5-1, with 9 positions matching TRBD2. V lost 5 bases, J lost 2 bases, and 8 bases stayed unmatched. There are 15 residues in the CDR3. Germline loops: CDR1 SGHRS, CDR2 YFSETQ. CDR3 sequence reads: CASRASGRITYEQYF. CDR3 nucleotide sequence: TGCGCCAGCAGAGCCAGCGGGAGGATAACCTACGAGCAGTACTTC.

V usage is TRBV5-1 and J usage is TRBJ2-1; perhaps TRBD1 as D (6 bases). V dropped 0 bases and J dropped 3 bases, with 13 bases sitting between them. Germline assignment: CDR1 SGHRS and CDR2 YFSETQ. This CDR3 comprises 16 residues. CDR3 region: CASSLEGTMNYNEQFF. The CDR3 bases are TGCGCCAGCAGCTTGGAAGGGACAATGAACTACAATGAGCAGTTCTTC.

The chain couples TRBV5-1 to TRBJ2-1; the D gene is possibly TRBD2 (6 bases). From germline, CDR1 is SGHRS and CDR2 YFSETQ. CDR3 size: 12 residues. The V gene lost 7 bases and the J gene lost 8 bases, with 13 bases spanning the gap. The DNA of the CDR3 is TGCGCCAGCTCCCAGGGCGGGGATGAGCAGTTCTTC. Translation: CASSQGGDEQFF.

The V and J genes are TRBV5-1 and TRBJ1-6, with D maybe TRBD1 (6 bases). V lost 0 bases, J lost 9 bases, and 13 bases lay in between. Germline V CDR1 and CDR2: SGHRS, YFSETQ. The CDR3 length is 15 residues. CDR3: CASSLAGTNFSPLHF. The CDR3 DNA is TGCGCCAGCAGCTTGGCCGGGACAAACTTTTCACCCCTCCACTTT.

V and J are TRBV5-4 and TRBJ2-3, with 8 bases matching TRBD2. The junction had 17 bases not matched to a gene; V was cut back by 0 bases and J by 5 bases. From germline, CDR1 is SGHNT and CDR2 YYREEE (reference sequence). The CDR3 length is 19 residues. CDR3 sequence: CASSLVPNLISGKLDTQYF. As DNA, the CDR3 is TGTGCCAGCAGCTTGGTTCCGAATCTTATTAGCGGGAAATTAGATACGCAGTATTTT.

This chain joins TRBV28 and TRBJ2-7, with 15 bases fitting TRBD2. The CDR3 covers 18 residues. Germline CDR1 reads MDHEN; CDR2 reads SYDVKM. The trim removed 4 bases at V and 1 base at J, leaving 8 bases unmatched. In DNA, the CDR3 is TGTGCCAGCAGTTACGGGACTAGCGGGAGGCGCAATTCCTACGAGCAGTACTTC. Translation gives CASSYGTSGRRNSYEQYF.

This chain connects TRBV5-4 to TRBJ2-3, with D maybe TRBD1 (6 bases). The CDR3 contains 15 residues. Germline values: CDR1 SGHNT, CDR2 YYREEE (reference sequence). Trimming removed 1 base at V and 0 bases at J, with 9 bases between. CDR3: CASSLTGSSTDTQYF. The CDR3 DNA sequence: TGTGCCAGCAGCTTGACAGGGAGTAGCACAGATACGCAGTATTTT.

The CDR3, as DNA: TGCAGCGTCGCCCTGAGAGTGAGCGCTCGCGGCTACACCTTC. Translation: CSVALRVSARGYTF. V is TRBV29-1 and J is TRBJ1-2; D uncertain. CDR1 and CDR2 (germline): SQVTM, ANQGSEA. This CDR3 spans 14 amino acids. V was pared by 6 bases and J by 8 bases, with 22 bases between.

This chain connects TRBV19 to TRBJ2-2; 9 bases fit TRBD2. Per the germline V gene, CDR1 is LNHDA and CDR2 is SQIVND (reference sequence). This CDR3 is 17 amino acids long. The junction had 12 bases not matched to a gene; V was cut back by 4 bases and J by 6 bases. The CDR3 bases are TGTGCCAGTAGTAGGGGGACTAGCCGGGTTCGGGCCGGGGAGCTGTTTTTT. This encodes CASSRGTSRVRAGELFF.

The CDR3 DNA reads as TGTGCCAGCAGCTTCCCGCTAGCGGGAGGACCCGGGGAGCTGTTTTTT. Translation gives CASSFPLAGGPGELFF. This sequence joins TRBV7-3 and TRBJ2-2, with 11 bases lining up with TRBD2. Per germline, CDR1 SGHTA and CDR2 FQGTGA. The CDR3 spans 16 residues. Trimming removed 3 bases from V and 6 bases from J; junction bases left unmatched: 6.

This clone was counted a single time. The rearrangement links TRBV5-4 to TRBJ1-6; TRBD1 agrees at 9 bases. This CDR3 is built from 16 residues. CDR1 and CDR2 (germline): SGHNT, YYREEE (reference sequence). The junction had 7 bases not matched to a gene; V was cut back by 3 bases and J by 6 bases. CDR3 bases: TGTGCCAGCAGCTCCCCCGGACAGGGGTCTAATTCACCCCTCCACTTT. Residues: CASSSPGQGSNSPLHF.

The CDR3 protein is CASSLSDYSNQPQHF. In DNA form, the CDR3 reads TGTGCCAGCTCACTGTCAGATTATAGCAATCAGCCCCAGCATTTT. The chain is built from TRBV18 and TRBJ1-5, with unresolved D. The CDR3 spans 15 residues. V was shortened by 4 bases and J by 0 bases, with 10 bases between the two germline ends. Germline V gene sequence: CDR1 KGHSH, CDR2 LQKENI.

This clone is a singleton in its sample. The CDR3 spells CASSFRLNYEQYF. The CDR3 nucleotides are TGTGCCAGCAGTTTTCGACTCAACTACGAGCAGTACTTC. V gene TRBV28 combines with J gene TRBJ2-7; D not certain. The CDR3 length is 13 residues. Trimming took 3 bases from V and 3 from J, leaving 9 bases between them. Germline CDR1 MDHEN, CDR2 SYDVKM.

CDR3 sequence: CAISAATGFFYGYTF. CDR3 DNA sequence: TGTGCCATCAGTGCCGCGACAGGGTTCTTCTATGGCTACACCTTC. The chain is built from TRBV10-3 and TRBJ1-2; 7 nucleotides agree with TRBD1. CDR1 and CDR2 (germline): ENHRY, SYGVKD. This CDR3 has 15 amino acids. V lost 4 bases to trimming and J lost 4 bases; unmatched junction nucleotides: 9.

This chain joins TRBV5-1 and TRBJ2-1; D is perhaps TRBD2 (6 bases). The CDR3 has 16 residues. V dropped 0 bases and J dropped 7 bases, with 17 bases sitting between them. Germline CDR1 SGHRS, CDR2 YFSETQ. The CDR3 here is CASSLVFAGSGNEQFF. The CDR3 coding sequence is TGCGCCAGCAGCTTGGTGTTCGCGGGAAGTGGGAATGAGCAGTTCTTC.

This clone was seen a single time. V and J are TRBV5-8 and TRBJ2-5, with a possible D match to TRBD2 (6 bases). This CDR3 is built from 15 residues. V was trimmed by 0 bases and J by 1 base, leaving 10 bases between them. Germline V CDR1 and CDR2: SGHTS, YDEGEE. CDR3 nucleotide sequence: TGTGCCAGCAGCTTGGGGGTCGGGAGCCAAGAGACCCAGTACTTC. Its protein product is CASSLGVGSQETQYF.

This clone appeared a few times. This chain joins TRBV25-1 and TRBJ1-4; the D gene is possibly TRBD1 (5 bases). V dropped 8 bases and J dropped 0 bases, with 16 bases sitting between them. The CDR3 length is 16 residues. Looked up from germline, CDR1 is MGHDK and CDR2 is SYGVNS. CDR3 sequence: CASGAGGWATNEKLFF. The DNA for the CDR3 is TGTGCCAGCGGCGCGGGGGGTTGGGCAACTAATGAAAAACTGTTTTTT.

This chain links TRBV2 with TRBJ2-2, with 7 bases fitting TRBD1. V was pared by 6 bases and J by 3 bases, with 4 bases of the junction left unmatched. From germline, CDR1 is SNHLY and CDR2 FYNNEI. The CDR3 covers 14 residues. CDR3 nucleotides: TGTGCCAGCAGGACGGGACAGCACACCGGGGAGCTGTTTTTT. This codes for CASRTGQHTGELFF.

The rearrangement links TRBV18 to TRBJ1-3, with D perhaps matching TRBD1 (6 bases). The CDR3 length is 16 residues. V was cut by 3 bases and J by 1 base, with 13 bases left in between. CDR1 is KGHSH, CDR2 LQKENI, per germline. The CDR3 protein is CASSPNLQGSGNTIYF. The CDR3 DNA follows: TGTGCCAGCTCACCTAACCTACAGGGATCTGGAAACACCATATATTTT.

The chain combines TRBV27 with TRBJ1-6, with D perhaps TRBD1 (6 bases). CDR1 is MNHEY and CDR2 is SMNVEV in the germline V gene (reference sequence). Trimming took 8 bases from V and 0 from J, leaving 14 bases between them. This CDR3 contains 16 residues. The CDR3 region has the DNA TGTGCCAGCGGGTCCAACAGGGACTCCTATAATTCACCCCTCCACTTT. Translated, it gives CASGSNRDSYNSPLHF.

CDR3 loop: CASSTTGGTGELFF. CDR3 in DNA: TGTGCCAGCAGTACGACAGGGGGCACCGGGGAGCTGTTTTTT. The chain recombines TRBV27 with TRBJ2-2; TRBD1 matches at 9 bases. The V segment lost 5 bases and the J segment 4 bases; nucleotides outside the gene matches: 2. CDR1 and CDR2 (germline): MNHEY, SMNVEV (reference sequence). The CDR3 loop spans 14 amino acids.

The chain couples TRBV2 to TRBJ2-4; 9 bases line up with TRBD2. Per the germline V gene, CDR1 is SNHLY and CDR2 is FYNNEI. The V gene end was trimmed by 4 bases and the J gene end by 0 bases; junction bases not matched to a gene: 13. The CDR3 sequence is 19 residues long. CDR3 residues: CASSVVSVAGVVAKNIQYF. CDR3 in DNA: TGTGCCAGCAGTGTGGTCTCGGTAGCGGGAGTGGTAGCCAAAAACATTCAGTACTTC.

This rearrangement joins TRBV11-2 to TRBJ2-1; weak D call: TRBD2 (5 bases). The CDR3 has 13 residues. Germline V gene sequence: CDR1 SGHAT, CDR2 FQNNGV. V was cut by 4 bases and J by 5 bases, with 9 bases left in between. The CDR3 here is CASSSTGDNEQFF. Written as DNA, the CDR3 is TGTGCCAGCAGCTCAACCGGGGACAATGAGCAGTTCTTC.

This chain links TRBV20-1 with TRBJ1-3; D is unclear. Between the trimmed V and J ends, which lost 3 bases and 4 bases, there was a span of 7 bases. The CDR3 contains 12 residues. Germline CDR1 is DFQATT and CDR2 is SNEGSKA (reference sequence). Here the CDR3 reads CSASPLGNTIYF. The CDR3 region has the DNA TGCAGTGCTAGTCCGTTGGGAAACACCATATATTTT.

The V call is TRBV28, the J call TRBJ1-2; D gene unclear. Germline CDR1 is MDHEN and CDR2 is SYDVKM. Between the trimmed V and J ends, which lost 6 bases and 5 bases, there was a span of 13 bases. This CDR3 has 13 residues. The CDR3 region is CASRERGGYGYTF. The CDR3 bases are TGTGCCAGCAGGGAGCGCGGAGGGTATGGCTACACCTTC.

J is TRBJ1-4 and V is TRBV2; possible D gene TRBD1, 5 bases. Trimming took off 5 bases at V and 5 bases at J, with 9 bases between the two ends. Per germline, CDR1 SNHLY and CDR2 FYNNEI. This CDR3 is built from 13 residues. The CDR3 sequence: CASSPRTNEKLFF. The CDR3 DNA reads TGTGCCAGCAGTCCTCGGACAAATGAAAAACTGTTTTTT.